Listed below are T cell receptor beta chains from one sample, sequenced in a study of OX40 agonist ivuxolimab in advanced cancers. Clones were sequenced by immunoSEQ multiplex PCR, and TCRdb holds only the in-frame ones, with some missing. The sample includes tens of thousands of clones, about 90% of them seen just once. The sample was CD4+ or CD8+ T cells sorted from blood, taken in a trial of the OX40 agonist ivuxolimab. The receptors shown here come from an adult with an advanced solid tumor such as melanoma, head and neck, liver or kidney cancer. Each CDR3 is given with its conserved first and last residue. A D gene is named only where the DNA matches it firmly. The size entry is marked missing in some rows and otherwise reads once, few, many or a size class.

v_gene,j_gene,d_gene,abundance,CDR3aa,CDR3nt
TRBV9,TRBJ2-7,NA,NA,CASSVAPGRSSYEQYF,TGTGCCAGCAGCGTAGCCCCTGGCAGGAGCTCCTACGAGCAGTACTTC
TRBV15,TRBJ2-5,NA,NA,CATSRDYTPGETQYF,TGTGCCACCAGCAGAGATTACACCCCGGGAGAGACCCAGTACTTC
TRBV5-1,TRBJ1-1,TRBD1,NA,CASNPGQGIAAFF,TGCGCCAGCAACCCGGGACAGGGGATAGCAGCTTTCTTT
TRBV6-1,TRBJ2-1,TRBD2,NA,CASSEYAAGYEQFF,TGTGCCAGCAGTGAATATGCAGCGGGGTATGAGCAGTTCTTC
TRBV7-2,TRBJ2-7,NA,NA,CASSLGAGPYEQYF,TGTGCCAGCAGCTTAGGTGCAGGGCCCTACGAGCAGTACTTC
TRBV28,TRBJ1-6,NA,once,CASSLYKSSYNSPLHF,TGTGCCAGCAGTTTATATAAGAGCTCCTATAATTCACCCCTCCACTTT
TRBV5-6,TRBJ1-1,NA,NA,CASSLGAGEAFF,TGTGCCAGCAGCTTGGGTGCCGGTGAAGCTTTCTTT
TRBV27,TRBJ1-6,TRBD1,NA,CASSQGQVNSPLHF,TGTGCCAGCAGTCAGGGACAGGTTAATTCACCCCTCCACTTT
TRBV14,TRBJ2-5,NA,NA,CASSQGDYPQETQYF,TGTGCCAGCAGCCAAGGAGACTATCCACAAGAGACCCAGTACTTC
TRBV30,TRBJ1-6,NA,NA,CAWSVPLHSLNNSPLHF,TGTGCCTGGAGTGTACCGTTACACTCCTTAAATAATTCACCCCTCCACTTT
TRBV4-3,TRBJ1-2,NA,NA,CASSLTGYGYTF,TGCGCCAGCAGCCTGACAGGCTATGGCTACACCTTC
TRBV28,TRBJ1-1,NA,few,CASSLMNTEAFF,TGTGCCAGCAGCCTGATGAACACTGAAGCTTTCTTT
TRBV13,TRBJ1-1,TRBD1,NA,CASSLRQGAVTEAFF,TGTGCCAGCAGCTTACGACAGGGGGCGGTTACTGAAGCTTTCTTT
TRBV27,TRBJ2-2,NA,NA,CASSAGALSTGELFF,TGTGCCAGCAGTGCGGGGGCTTTGAGCACCGGGGAGCTGTTTTTT
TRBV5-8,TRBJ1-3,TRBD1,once,CASSLTTGAMRYSGNTIYF,TGTGCCAGCAGCTTGACGACAGGGGCCATGCGGTACTCTGGAAACACCATATATTTT
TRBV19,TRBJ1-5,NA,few,CASLRAGTAGSNQPQHF,TGTGCCAGTTTAAGGGCAGGGACGGCAGGCAGCAATCAGCCCCAGCATTTT
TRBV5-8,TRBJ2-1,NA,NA,CASRSKGRSLGEQFF,TGTGCCAGCAGATCCAAGGGGAGGTCCTTGGGTGAGCAGTTCTTC
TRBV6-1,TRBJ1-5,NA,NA,CASSNSGTRQPQHF,TGTGCCAGCAGTAACAGTGGCACCAGGCAGCCCCAGCATTTT
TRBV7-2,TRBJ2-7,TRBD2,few,CASSLWGLAGYEQYF,TGTGCCAGCAGCTTATGGGGACTAGCGGGGTACGAGCAGTACTTC
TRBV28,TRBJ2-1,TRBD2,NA,CASSLELAGGRDEQFF,TGTGCCAGCAGTCTCGAGCTAGCGGGAGGGCGGGATGAGCAGTTCTTC
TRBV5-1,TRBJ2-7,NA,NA,CASSARFTSGIYEQYF,TGCGCCAGCAGCGCCAGATTTACCTCTGGTATCTACGAGCAGTACTTC
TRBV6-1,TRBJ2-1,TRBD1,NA,CASRGQGVGNEQFF,TGTGCCAGCAGGGGACAGGGGGTCGGCAATGAGCAGTTCTTC
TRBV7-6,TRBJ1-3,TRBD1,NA,CASSFGTAGRGGNTIYF,TGTGCCAGCAGCTTCGGGACAGCCGGCAGGGGTGGAAACACCATATATTTT
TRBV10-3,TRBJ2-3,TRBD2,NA,CAIALAGETTDTQYF,TGTGCCATCGCTTTGGCGGGGGAGACCACAGATACGCAGTATTTT
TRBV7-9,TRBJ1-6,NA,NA,CASSLTAAGVDSPLHF,TGTGCCAGCAGCTTAACTGCGGCAGGGGTGGATTCACCCCTCCACTTT
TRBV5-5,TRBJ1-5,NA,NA,CASSLGPGSNQPQHF,TGTGCCAGCAGCTTGGGACCTGGGAGCAATCAGCCCCAGCATTTT
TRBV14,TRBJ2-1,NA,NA,CASSQDRRGGGEQFF,TGTGCCAGCAGCCAAGATAGGAGGGGTGGAGGTGAGCAGTTCTTC
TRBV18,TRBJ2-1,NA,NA,CASSPQALHNEQFF,TGTGCCAGCTCGCCCCAAGCATTACACAATGAGCAGTTCTTC
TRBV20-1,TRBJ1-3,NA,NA,CSALGGNTIYF,TGCAGTGCCCTTGGGGGAAACACCATATATTTT
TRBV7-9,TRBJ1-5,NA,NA,CASSNTLGRVGDQPQHF,TGTGCCAGCAGCAATACTCTGGGCAGGGTAGGCGATCAGCCCCAGCATTTT
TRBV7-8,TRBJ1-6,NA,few,CASSLGGQTYSPLHF,TGTGCCAGCAGCTTAGGAGGACAGACCTATTCACCCCTCCACTTT
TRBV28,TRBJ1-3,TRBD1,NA,CASGGTASSGNTIYF,TGTGCCAGCGGAGGGACAGCGAGTTCTGGAAACACCATATATTTT